These 27 T cell receptor beta chains came from one sample sequenced in a study of beta chain features in type 1 diabetes. The study reverse transcribed the entire isolated RNA, so it sequenced expressed TCRB transcripts. Produced via immunoSEQ multiplex PCR; TCRdb's table is partial and in-frame only. The sample contains hundreds of thousands of clones, more than 13% of which appear only once. No cognate antigen is known for these TCRs. Whole-study results and caveats: Researchers report that Type 1 diabetes patients had moderately but significantly shorter TCRB CDR3s across all four CD4+ subsets.

Sequencing was done on a sample of naive CD4+ T cells from blood. The receptors derive from a man younger than 30 with type 1 diabetes.

A remark on this clone: A junction boundary mismatches the germline segment, possibly from a read error. The CDR3 DNA reads as TGCGCCAGCAGGCCGGGTCTTAACGATGGCTACACCTTC. It yields the protein CASRPGLNDGYTF. The rearrangement uses TRBV5-1 and TRBJ1-2; D gene ambiguous. Germline V lookup: CDR1 SGHRS, CDR2 YFSETQ. The CDR3 is 13 residues long.

This clone was counted only a few times. In the same sample, other DNA sequences code for this CDR3. This chain uses TRBV6-5 with TRBJ1-4, with D perhaps TRBD1 (5 bases). The CDR3 sequence is 14 residues long. V lost 6 bases, J lost 2 bases, and 10 bases lay in between. Germline V gene data show CDR1 as MNHEY and CDR2 as SVGAGI. The CDR3 loop is CASSPGGTNEKLFF. For the CDR3, the DNA is TGTGCCAGCAGCCCTGGGGGGACTAATGAAAAACTGTTTTTT.

The chain carries TRBV5-6 and TRBJ1-1; D gene ambiguous. There are 14 residues in the CDR3. Germline CDR1 SGHDT, CDR2 YYEEEE. V lost 4 bases and J lost 1, with 11 bases in between. CDR3 residues: CASSPTRRNTEAFF. CDR3 DNA sequence: TGTGCCAGCAGCCCCACCCGGAGGAACACTGAAGCTTTCTTT.

The chain employs TRBV9 and TRBJ2-6, with D maybe TRBD1 (5 bases). Germline CDR1 is SGDLS and CDR2 is YYNGEE. The CDR3 totals 18 residues. The V end lost 4 bases, the J end lost 0 bases, and 17 bases lay between the germline ends. The CDR3 coding sequence is TGTGCCAGCAGCATAAAGCCGTCCAGGGTCTCTGGGGCCAACGTCCTGACTTTC. This sequence encodes CASSIKPSRVSGANVLTF.

This clone was counted a few times. The chain uses TRBV7-2 and TRBJ2-3; D gene uncertain. CDR3 size: 12 residues. Germline V gene lookup returns CDR1 SGHTA and CDR2 FQGNSA. V dropped 6 bases and J dropped 6 bases, with 10 bases sitting between them. CDR3 coding DNA: TGTGCCAGCAGGGGCCTGGGGGATACGCAGTATTTT. It specifies CASRGLGDTQYF.

The J gene is TRBJ2-5, the V gene TRBV5-1, with D perhaps TRBD1 (6 bases). The ends were cut back, 2 bases at V and 4 bases at J, with 21 bases in the middle. CDR3 length: 17 amino acids. Germline CDR1 is SGHRS and CDR2 is YFSETQ. Here the CDR3 reads CASSFRRQALVPETQYF. The CDR3 DNA reads as TGCGCCAGCAGCTTCCGTCGACAGGCTCTCGTCCCAGAGACCCAGTACTTC.

The chain couples TRBV29-1 to TRBJ2-1, with 9 bases matching TRBD2. The CDR3 spans 13 residues. The V and J ends lost 2 bases and 16 bases, in that order; junction bases with no gene match: 12. Looked up from germline, CDR1 is SQVTM and CDR2 is ANQGSEA. The CDR3 DNA reads TGCAGCGTTGAATGGGTAGCGGGAGAGATAGAATTCTTC. The encoded protein is CSVEWVAGEIEFF.

This clone has just a few counts. The chain combines TRBV29-1 with TRBJ1-2; D not certain. Trimming removed 8 bases at V and 4 bases at J, with 20 bases between. This CDR3 spans 14 amino acids. The germline gives CDR1 SQVTM, CDR2 ANQGSEA. CDR3 loop: CSPEPGLSGYGYTF. As DNA, the CDR3 is TGCAGCCCGGAGCCAGGATTGTCAGGCTATGGCTACACCTTC.

The chain couples TRBV7-9 to TRBJ1-5; TRBD1 is a possible D gene (5 bases). Between the trimmed V and J ends, which lost 1 base and 7 bases, there was a span of 8 bases. CDR3 length: 13 amino acids. CDR1 and CDR2 from the germline V gene are SEHNR and FQNEAQ (reference sequence). The CDR3 coding sequence is TGTGCCAGCAGCTTAGAGAGGGGACAGCCCCAGCATTTT. Residues: CASSLERGQPQHF.

This clone has a handful of counts. The chain has TRBV7-9 and TRBJ2-2; D is undetermined. This CDR3 has 13 amino acids. From germline, CDR1 is SEHNR and CDR2 FQNEAQ (reference sequence). V was shortened by 0 bases and J by 5 bases, with 4 bases between the two germline ends. CDR3 loop: CASSLARTGELFF. As DNA, the CDR3 is TGTGCCAGCAGCTTAGCCCGGACCGGGGAGCTGTTTTTT.

The chain carries TRBV5-4 and TRBJ2-7; 11 bases align to TRBD2. This CDR3 contains 15 residues. V lost 0 bases to trimming and J lost 3 bases; unmatched junction nucleotides: 2. Germline CDR1 is SGHNT and CDR2 is YYREEE (reference sequence). CDR3 protein: CASSLGTSGYYEQYF. The DNA for the CDR3 is TGTGCCAGCAGCTTGGGGACTAGCGGGTACTACGAGCAGTACTTC.

The sample holds a few counts of this clone. The V call is TRBV4-2, the J call TRBJ2-3; no clear D. CDR3 length: 14 amino acids. V lost 0 bases and J 4 bases, leaving 8 bases between the germline ends. Germline V gene data show CDR1 as LGHNA and CDR2 as YNFKEQ. The CDR3 here is CASSQDSGPDTQYF. Here the CDR3 DNA reads TGTGCCAGCAGCCAAGATAGTGGCCCAGATACGCAGTATTTT.

To note about this clone: In the same sample, other DNA sequences code for this CDR3. This chain connects TRBV6-5 to TRBJ1-2; D is uncertain. Germline loops: CDR1 MNHEY, CDR2 SVGAGI. V gave up 0 bases and J gave up 2 bases, with 10 bases separating them. The CDR3 is 15 residues long. The CDR3, as DNA: TGTGCCAGCAGTTACTCGGGCGGCAGCAACTATGGCTACACCTTC. Translation gives CASSYSGGSNYGYTF.

The chain employs TRBV15 and TRBJ1-2; possibly TRBD1 for D (6 bases). CDR3 length: 17 residues. Trimming left V 0 bases short and J 1 base short, with 15 bases between. Germline V CDR1 and CDR2: LNHNV, YYDKDF (reference sequence). The CDR3 loop reads CATSREALPGVNYGYTF. The CDR3 DNA follows: TGTGCCACCAGCAGAGAAGCGCTTCCAGGGGTTAACTATGGCTACACCTTC.

The V gene is TRBV25-1, the J gene TRBJ2-3, with D perhaps given as TRBD1 or TRBD2 (5 bases each). Trimming stripped 1 base from V and 1 base from J, with 6 bases between. The germline CDR1 and CDR2 sequences are MGHDK and SYGVNS. This CDR3 contains 14 residues. The CDR3 loop reads CASSELGRTDTQYF. Here the CDR3 DNA reads TGTGCCAGCAGTGAATTGGGACGCACAGATACGCAGTATTTT.

Only a few counts were recorded for this clone. This rearrangement joins TRBV5-1 to TRBJ2-2; the D is unclear. The V gene lost 6 bases and the J gene lost 0 bases, with 9 bases spanning the gap. CDR1 is SGHRS, CDR2 YFSETQ, per germline. This CDR3 has 14 amino acids. The CDR3 sequence: CASTTGPNTGELFF. CDR3 DNA: TGCGCCAGCACGACCGGACCGAACACCGGGGAGCTGTTTTTT. Combining the CDR3 with reference TRBV5-1 and TRBJ2-2 gives the whole variable domain KAGVTQTPRYLIKTRGQQVTLSCSPISGHRSVSWYQQTPGQGLQFLFEYFSETQRNKGNFPGRFSGRQFSNSRSEMNVSTLELGDSALYLCASTTGPNTGELFFGEGSRLTVL.

This clone was seen a few times. J is TRBJ1-1 and V is TRBV5-6; 9 bases are shared with TRBD1. V dropped 0 bases and J dropped 3; count of bases not matched to a gene: 12. The CDR3 runs 18 residues. Germline CDR1 and CDR2: SGHDT and YYEEEE. The CDR3 region has the DNA TGTGCCAGCAGCTTGGGATTTATGGACAGGGGTTCGGACACTGAAGCTTTCTTT. Amino acid sequence: CASSLGFMDRGSDTEAFF.

The V and J genes are TRBV28 and TRBJ1-5; 10 bases agree with TRBD1. The V gene's germline CDR1 is MDHEN and CDR2 SYDVKM. The CDR3 totals 15 residues. V dropped 4 bases and J dropped 5; count of bases not matched to a gene: 5. The CDR3 nucleotides are TGTGCCAGCAGTTCGAGGACAGGGGGGGATCAGCCCCAGCATTTT. Residues: CASSSRTGGDQPQHF.

The chain recombines TRBV30 with TRBJ1-2; D gene unclear. The ends were cut back, 5 bases at V and 1 base at J, with 8 bases in the middle. This CDR3 has 12 residues. Per the germline V gene, CDR1 is GTSNPN and CDR2 is SVGIG (reference sequence). The CDR3 loop reads CAWDLGNYGYTF. In nucleotides, the CDR3 is TGTGCCTGGGACCTGGGTAACTATGGCTACACCTTC.

Of note for this clone: A read error is likely here: a far larger clone is one base away. The chain is built from TRBV7-3 and TRBJ2-7; D gene ambiguous. Germline V gives CDR1 SGHTA, CDR2 FQGTGA. V lost 0 bases and J lost 3, with 0 bases in between. The CDR3 covers 11 residues. The CDR3 loop reads CASSLTYEQYF. DNA of the CDR3: TGTGCCAGCAGCTTAACCTACGAGCAGTACTTC.

This clone showed up just a few times. The rearrangement uses TRBV4-2 and TRBJ1-1; 7 bases fit TRBD1. This CDR3 has 19 amino acids. V lost 0 bases, J lost 1 base, and 14 bases stayed unmatched. The V gene's germline CDR1 is LGHNA and CDR2 YNFKEQ. The CDR3 coding sequence is TGTGCCAGCAGCCAAGAGCTCGGGGACAGAAAGGGGCGGAACACTGAAGCTTTCTTT. It translates to CASSQELGDRKGRNTEAFF.

In this sample, this clone turned up a few times. The chain combines TRBV6-5 with TRBJ2-7; D is perhaps TRBD1 (5 bases). Germline CDR1 and CDR2: MNHEY and SVGAGI. The CDR3 is 12 amino acids. The V and J ends lost 6 bases and 3 bases respectively, with 9 bases between them. The CDR3 is CASREGDYEQYF. In DNA, the CDR3 is TGTGCCAGCAGGGAAGGGGACTACGAGCAGTACTTC.

This clone showed up just a few times. The chain links TRBV7-9 to TRBJ2-3, with D perhaps TRBD2 (5 bases). Germline lookup yields CDR1 SEHNR and CDR2 FQNEAQ (reference sequence). The CDR3 contains 11 residues. Trimming took off 0 bases at V and 10 bases at J, with 5 bases between the two ends. CDR3 nucleotide sequence: TGTGCCAGCAGCTTAGCTAGCGCGCAGTATTTT. It encodes CASSLASAQYF.

Only a few counts were recorded for this clone. This chain links TRBV6-5 with TRBJ2-7; a weak D match, TRBD2 (5 bases). Germline values: CDR1 MNHEY, CDR2 SVGAGI. Trimming left V 0 bases short and J 1 base short, with 10 bases between. This CDR3 has 15 residues. The CDR3 protein is CASSYSRGPSYEQYF. The CDR3 bases are TGTGCCAGCAGTTACTCTCGGGGTCCTTCCTACGAGCAGTACTTC.

This chain joins TRBV10-3 and TRBJ1-3; D is unclear. The germline V gene encodes CDR1 ENHRY and CDR2 SYGVKD. This CDR3 has 14 amino acids. Deletions cut 3 bases from V and 0 bases from J, with 6 bases between. CDR3 protein: CAISDGSSGNTIYF. In DNA, the CDR3 is TGTGCCATCAGTGATGGTTCCTCTGGAAACACCATATATTTT.

As DNA, the CDR3 is TGTGCCTGGAGTGTAGGAGCGGGAGGAGACAATGAGCAGTTCTTC. Its protein product is CAWSVGAGGDNEQFF. The chain combines TRBV30 with TRBJ2-1, with 9 bases that match TRBD2. Unmatched junction bases numbered 5, after V lost 0 bases and J lost 5 bases. The germline V gene has CDR1 GTSNPN and CDR2 SVGIG (reference sequence). The CDR3 length is 15 residues.

V gene TRBV7-2 combines with J gene TRBJ1-4; D perhaps matches TRBD1 (5 bases). This CDR3 region has 13 residues. V dropped 5 bases and J dropped 5 bases, with 9 bases sitting between them. CDR1 and CDR2 (germline): SGHTA, FQGNSA. The CDR3 spells CASSETVNEKLFF. The DNA for the CDR3 is TGTGCCAGCAGCGAGACAGTAAATGAAAAACTGTTTTTT.